At least ten counts were recorded for the clone carrying this TCR beta chain. Its target is not known. This sample was taken from a study of T cells in Graves' hyperthyroidism and ophthalmopathy. The wider study: Staff took peripheral blood when the initial diagnosis was made, before any treatment began.

Study results and caveats: Also found in blood were most expanded thyroid clonotypes above 0.001.

Researchers took RNA transcripts and amplified the TCR beta CDR3 regions from them. HTBI primers drove first-round RT-PCR of the TCR CDR3. Each CDR3 protein is one row after TCRdb ran MiXCR on the multiplex PCR reads. This table holds 500,000 to 650,000 distinct CDR3 sequences, around 15% found once. The junction had 9 bases not matched to a gene; V was cut back by 7 bases and J by 7 bases. Germline assignment: CDR1 SEHNR and CDR2 FQNEAQ (reference sequence). The CDR3 spans 14 residues. Reasons for excluding patients were uncontrolled infection, other autoimmune disease, pregnancy or lactation. Diagnosis relied on clinical symptoms, serum thyroxine and TRAb, thyroid ultrasound and orbital computed tomography.

Material: blood. The sequence derives from a woman in her forties or fifties with Graves' ophthalmopathy. J is TRBJ2-1 and V is TRBV7-9; 8 bases are shared with TRBD2. The CDR3 DNA sequence: TGTGCCAGCATCCTCAAAAGCGGGAGTAATGAGCAGTTCTTC. This translates into CASILKSGSNEQFF.